This T cell receptor beta chain derives from a study of blood T cell repertoires in COVID-19. Repertoires were generated with immunoSEQ multiplex PCR, while TCRdb's copy carries only in-frame clones and drops some. The table includes hundreds of thousands of clones, approximately 82% detected once. V lost 4 bases, J lost 1 base, and 5 bases stayed unmatched. CDR3 length: 15 amino acids. Germline V CDR1 and CDR2: SGDLS, YYNGEE. This clone was seen only a few times. The chain has TRBV9 and TRBJ2-3, with 8 bases lining up with TRBD2. The sample comprised peripheral blood. The TCR comes from a woman older than 75 with acute or convalescent COVID-19. For the CDR3, the DNA is TGTGCCAGCAGCCTCGGGGGGGGTGGCACAGATACGCAGTATTTT. This gives the protein CASSLGGGGTDTQYF.